This T cell receptor beta chain was found in a study of cytomegalovirus exposure and HLA in healthy donors. This clone appeared a single time. Clones were sequenced by immunoSEQ multiplex PCR, and TCRdb holds only the in-frame ones, with some missing. The table has about 150,000 clones, roughly 84% seen once; the top ten hold about 1.9%. This CDR3 spans 20 amino acids. V was clipped by 0 bases and J by 4 bases, with 25 bases between them. Germline V gives CDR1 MDHEN, CDR2 SYDVKM. The sequence was obtained from a human donor in good health. This chain connects TRBV28 to TRBJ2-1, with a possible D match to TRBD2 (6 bases). The sequencing input was PBMCs. DNA of the CDR3: TGTGCCAGCAGTTTATGGCCCCCGGAGGTAGCGGTCGATGGGTACAATGAGCAGTTCTTC. It encodes CASSLWPPEVAVDGYNEQFF.